Listed here are 21 T cell receptor beta chains from one sample, sequenced in a study of T cell clonality in common variable immunodeficiency. TCRdb's table, derived via immunoSEQ multiplex PCR, lists solely in-frame clones and lacks some. The data show 30,000 to 40,000 clones, none appearing only once, with roughly 3.6% held by the ten largest. The source material was peripheral blood mononuclear cells. These receptors came from a person aged 18 to 75 in good health.

This clone appeared many times. The sequenced part of the CDR3 DNA is TGTGCCAGCAGCCCTAGAGGGGTCAGGACCTACGAG. It encodes CASSPRGVRTYE. The full CDR3 protein is CASSPRGVRTYEQYF. The rearrangement uses TRBV12-3 or TRBV12-4 and TRBJ2-7; possibly TRBD1 or TRBD2 for D (5 bases each). The sequenced fragment ends 3 residues before the CDR3 boundary, so the rest is inferred from the germline J gene. The CDR3 is 15 residues long. V was cut by 6 bases and J by 2 bases, with 17 bases left in between.

This clone was observed a few times. The DNA ends 3 residues before the CDR3 does, and the rest of the CDR3 is filled in from the germline J gene. The V call is TRBV19, the J call TRBJ1-5; 8 positions agree with TRBD1. The CDR3 consists of 14 residues. CDR1 LNHDA and CDR2 SQIVND come from the germline V gene (reference sequence). V was pared by 4 bases and J by 2 bases, with 1 base of the junction left unmatched. CDR3 residues: CASSTGGGNQPQHF. The CDR3 DNA, read in part, is TGTGCCAGTAGTACAGGGGGCGGCAATCAGCCC.

In its sample, this clone was seen a few times. Read coverage stops 3 residues before the CDR3 terminus; the germline J gene supplies the remainder. This chain connects TRBV7-8 to TRBJ1-5; D is possibly TRBD1 (6 bases). CDR3 length: 16 amino acids. V shed 4 bases and J shed 3 bases, with 16 bases lying between them. Germline loops: CDR1 SGHVS, CDR2 FQNEAQ. The DNA read from the CDR3 is TGTGCCAGCAGCTCAAATCCCGGGACACTCAATCAGCCC. Its translation is CASSSNPGTLNQP. The whole CDR3 sequence reads CASSSNPGTLNQPQHF.

This clone was counted between two and nine times. The read ends 3 residues before the CDR3 terminus; that terminus is restored from the germline J gene. V gene TRBV18 combines with J gene TRBJ1-2; D may be TRBD1 (6 bases). There are 13 residues in the CDR3. V was trimmed by 5 bases and J by 2 bases, leaving 9 bases between them. Germline-derived CDR1 and CDR2 are KGHSH and LQKENI. This CDR3 reads CASSSGENYGYTF. Incomplete CDR3 DNA: TGTGCCAGCTCATCAGGGGAAAACTATGGC.

This clone was seen at least ten times. The read halts 3 residues ahead of the CDR3 end, with the missing end drawn from the germline J gene. This chain joins TRBV5-6 and TRBJ2-2; D unclear. Germline V gene lookup returns CDR1 SGHDT and CDR2 YYEEEE. The CDR3 runs 14 residues. The ends were cut back, 3 bases at V and 6 bases at J, with 12 bases in the middle. This CDR3 reads CASSSLDDPGELFF. Incomplete CDR3 DNA: TGTGCCAGCAGCTCCCTAGATGACCCCGGGGAG.

This clone turned up a few times. The part of the CDR3 DNA that was read is TGCGCCAGCAGCTTGGAGAAAACAGGAGCAACTAATGAAAAA. Encoded protein: CASSLEKTGATNEK. The whole CDR3 protein is CASSLEKTGATNEKLFF. The gene calls are TRBV5-1 and TRBJ1-4, with D possibly TRBD1 on 5 matching bases. Read coverage stops 3 residues before the CDR3 terminus; the germline J gene supplies the remainder. This CDR3 has 17 residues. Germline CDR1 SGHRS, CDR2 YFSETQ. The V end was cut by 0 bases, the J end by 0 bases, with 12 bases between.

There are a few counts of this clone. CDR3 sequence reads: CSVEDHGGNYGYTF. Incomplete CDR3 DNA: TGCAGCGTTGAAGACCATGGGGGGAACTATGGC. This rearrangement joins TRBV29-1 to TRBJ1-2, with D possibly being TRBD1 (5 bases). The CDR3 end is not reached by the read, which stops 3 residues before it; the germline J gene fills it in. Germline loops: CDR1 SQVTM, CDR2 ANQGSEA. The length of the CDR3 is 14 residues. Trimming shortened V by 0 bases and J by 2 bases, and 10 bases separated the two germline ends.

This clone was detected a few times. Read data end 3 residues before the CDR3 end; the end is taken from the germline J gene. The chain carries TRBV7-6 and TRBJ1-2; 9 bases agree with TRBD1. Trimming took 3 bases from V and 4 from J; bases not matched to a gene: 0. The CDR3 is 13 residues long. The germline CDR1 and CDR2 sequences are SGHVS and FNYEAQ. Partial CDR3 DNA: TGTGCCAGCAGCTTGGGACAGGGCTATGGC. This codes for CASSLGQGYG. The CDR3 in full is CASSLGQGYGYTF.

The sample holds many counts of this clone. The observed sequence ends 3 residues before the CDR3 terminus, with the missing tail filled in from the germline J gene. The chain combines TRBV19 with TRBJ2-7; D is perhaps TRBD1 (6 bases). Trimming stripped 2 bases from V and 4 bases from J, with 9 bases between. The CDR3 loop spans 13 amino acids. Per the germline V gene, CDR1 is LNHDA and CDR2 is SQIVND (reference sequence). The CDR3 loop is CASSINRAYEQYF. The part of the CDR3 DNA that was read is TGTGCCAGTAGTATAAACAGGGCGTACGAG.

This clone was seen many times. The read stops 3 residues short of the end of the CDR3; the missing end is completed from the germline J gene. The chain is built from TRBV20-1 and TRBJ1-5; D not certain. Germline lookup yields CDR1 DFQATT and CDR2 SNEGSKA (reference sequence). Trimming cost V 3 bases and J 5 bases, with 11 bases left between them. This CDR3 is built from 13 residues. CDR3 loop: CSASLSLDQPQHF. CDR3 DNA (partial): TGCAGTGCTAGTCTCAGTCTCGATCAGCCC.

This clone was seen ten or more times. The sequence runs out 3 residues before the end of the CDR3; the remainder is reconstructed from the germline J gene. This chain uses TRBV19 with TRBJ2-1; TRBD2 matches 11 bases. Germline V CDR1 and CDR2: LNHDA, SQIVND (reference sequence). This CDR3 comprises 14 residues. J was trimmed by 2 bases and V by 9 bases; bases with no gene match: 3. The CDR3 bases that were read are TGTGCCAGCAAACTAGCGGGGGCCTACAATGAG. Translation gives CASKLAGAYNE. The whole CDR3 reads CASKLAGAYNEQFF.

This clone was found many times. The sequence runs out 3 residues before the end of the CDR3; the remainder is reconstructed from the germline J gene. The rearrangement joins TRBV30 to TRBJ2-7, with 7 bases identical to TRBD1. Germline V CDR1 and CDR2: GTSNPN, SVGIG (reference sequence). With V trimmed by 0 bases and J by 2 bases, 4 bases remained unmatched. The CDR3 consists of 14 residues. The CDR3 sequence is CAWSVGDRAYEQYF. The sequenced part of the CDR3 DNA is TGTGCCTGGAGTGTTGGGGACAGAGCCTACGAG. Filled out from reference TRBV30 and TRBJ2-7, the complete variable domain reads SQTIHQWPATLVQPVGSPLSLECTVEGTSNPNLYWYRQAAGRGLQLLFYSVGIGQISSEVPQNLSASRPQDRQFILSSKKLLLSDSGFYLCAWSVGDRAYEQYFGPGTRLTVT.

Worth noting for this clone: The CDR3 end lies 3 residues beyond the end of the read and is filled in from the germline J gene. This chain joins TRBV7-6 and TRBJ2-7; 7 bases match TRBD1. The CDR3 sequence is 12 residues long. Germline CDR1 SGHVS, CDR2 FNYEAQ. V gave up 2 bases and J gave up 6 bases; unmatched junction bases: 1. CDR3 DNA (partial): TGTGCCAGCAGCTTAAGACAGGGCGAG. Protein product: CASSLRQGE. The complete CDR3 protein is CASSLRQGEQYF.

Turning to this clone: The read halts 3 residues ahead of the CDR3 end, with the missing end drawn from the germline J gene. The rearrangement joins TRBV6-1 to TRBJ2-7; a weak D match, TRBD2 (6 bases). CDR1 and CDR2 (germline): MNHNS, SASEGT. Trimming left V 1 base short and J 0 bases short, with 7 bases between. This CDR3 has 14 amino acids. CDR3 DNA, as far as it was read: TGTGCCAGCAGTGAAGGGACTACCTCCTACGAG. Encoded protein: CASSEGTTSYE. The entire CDR3 reads CASSEGTTSYEQYF.

This clone was counted ten times or more. The read ends 3 residues before the CDR3 terminus; that terminus is restored from the germline J gene. The chain links TRBV2 to TRBJ1-4, with D hard to call. This CDR3 comprises 13 residues. With 4 bases removed from V and 3 bases from J, the gap between germline ends came to 6 bases. Per the germline V gene, CDR1 is SNHLY and CDR2 is FYNNEI. Here the CDR3 reads CASSGSANEKLFF. The part of the CDR3 DNA that was read is TGTGCCAGCAGTGGGTCGGCTAATGAAAAA.

This clone came up many times. Partial CDR3 DNA: TGCAGTGCTAGAGATTCATGGCAGGGTGTCGATAATTCACCA. Its translation: CSARDSWQGVDNSP. Given in full, the CDR3 is CSARDSWQGVDNSPLFF. This chain uses TRBV20-1 with TRBJ1-4; perhaps TRBD1 as D (5 bases). The DNA ends 3 residues before the CDR3 does, and the rest of the CDR3 is filled in from the germline J gene. Germline CDR1 and CDR2: DFQATT and SNEGSKA (reference sequence). The CDR3 runs 17 residues.

Comment on this clone: The sequenced fragment ends 3 residues before the CDR3 boundary, so the rest is inferred from the germline J gene. The chain uses TRBV7-3 and TRBJ2-2, with 13 positions matching TRBD2. CDR1 is SGHTA, CDR2 FQGTGA, per germline. The CDR3 sequence is 15 residues long. CDR3 loop: CASSLMTSGRKALFF. The covered CDR3 bases are TGTGCCAGCAGCTTAATGACTAGCGGGAGGAAAGCG.

This clone showed up just a few times. The CDR3 goes on 3 residues after the read ends, and that part is filled in from the germline J gene. The chain combines TRBV11-1 with TRBJ2-3; TRBD1 is a possible D gene (6 bases). Germline-derived CDR1 and CDR2 are SGHAT and FQDESV (reference sequence). This CDR3 contains 15 residues. Trimming removed 1 base from V and 0 bases from J, with 8 bases in between. The CDR3 bases that were read are TGTGCCAGCAGCTTAGTGGACAGTAGCACAGATACG. This codes for CASSLVDSSTDT. From start to end, the CDR3 is CASSLVDSSTDTQYF.

This clone was seen at least ten times. Sequencing ends 3 residues short of the CDR3 end; the germline J gene provides the rest. The chain couples TRBV6-1 to TRBJ2-7; TRBD2 matches 11 bases. The CDR3 sequence is 16 residues long. CDR1 MNHNS and CDR2 SASEGT come from the germline V gene. Trimming removed 2 bases from V and 0 bases from J; junction bases left unmatched: 3. The CDR3 loop is CASSELTSGSSYEQYF. The CDR3 bases that were read are TGTGCCAGCAGTGAACTCACTAGCGGGAGCTCCTACGAG.

With respect to this clone: The read is 3 residues too short to cover the CDR3 end, so that end is filled in from the germline J gene. This chain connects TRBV7-9 to TRBJ1-2; TRBD1 matches at 7 bases. The V gene's germline CDR1 is SEHNR and CDR2 FQNEAQ (reference sequence). The CDR3 covers 15 residues. The V gene end was trimmed by 5 bases and the J gene end by 4 bases; junction bases not matched to a gene: 10. The CDR3 reads CASSQGDADSYGYTF. The CDR3 bases that were read are TGTGCCAGCAGCCAGGGGGACGCCGACAGCTATGGC. The complete variable domain, with remaining parts taken from reference TRBV7-9 and TRBJ1-2, reads DTGVSQNPRHKITKRGQNVTFRCDPISEHNRLYWYRQTLGQGPEFLTYFQNEAQLEKSRLLSDRFSAERPKGSFSTLEIQRTEQGDSAMYLCASSQGDADSYGYTFGSGTRLTVV.

This clone was observed a few times. The read falls 3 residues short of the CDR3 end, and the missing part is taken from the germline J gene. This sequence joins TRBV20-1 and TRBJ1-2; tentatively, D is TRBD1 (5 bases). The CDR3 length is 13 residues. The germline V gene encodes CDR1 DFQATT and CDR2 SNEGSKA (reference sequence). CDR3 loop: CSVRRQGVSEYTF. The CDR3 DNA, read in part, is TGCAGTGTCAGGCGCCAGGGTGTAAGTGAG.